Listed here are 17 T cell receptor beta chains from one sample, sequenced in a study of blood T cell repertoires in COVID-19. Here immunoSEQ multiplex PCR was the method, and the copy in TCRdb shows in-frame clones only, minus some. Of about 74,000 clones in the sample, approximately 85% were seen once. Material for sequencing was peripheral blood. These receptors were obtained from an older man with acute or convalescent COVID-19.

The CDR3 coding sequence is TGTGCCAGCAGCGTAGAGGGTAGCGGCTCCTACGAGCAGTACTTC. Amino acid sequence: CASSVEGSGSYEQYF. The chain has TRBV9 and TRBJ2-7; a possible D gene is TRBD2 (6 bases). This CDR3 comprises 15 residues. Trimming removed 0 bases from V and 0 bases from J, with 10 bases in between. Germline V gene lookup returns CDR1 SGDLS and CDR2 YYNGEE.

This sequence joins TRBV6-2 or TRBV6-3 and TRBJ1-2; 12 nucleotides match TRBD1. CDR1 is MNHEY, CDR2 SVGEGT, per germline. CDR3 size: 15 residues. The ends lost 7 bases at V and 5 bases at J; junction bases unmatched: 8. The CDR3 is CASTPGTGGRYGYTF. For the CDR3, the DNA is TGTGCCAGCACCCCCGGGACAGGGGGCAGGTATGGCTACACCTTC.

The chain recombines TRBV5-1 with TRBJ1-1, with D possibly being TRBD1 (6 bases). The CDR3 sequence is 14 residues long. With 5 bases removed from V and 1 base from J, the gap between germline ends came to 12 bases. CDR1 and CDR2 (germline): SGHRS, YFSETQ. CDR3 amino acids: CASRFQGSNTEAFF. As DNA, the CDR3 is TGCGCCAGCAGATTCCAGGGGTCGAACACTGAAGCTTTCTTT.

This clone was seen just once. The V gene is TRBV7-9, the J gene TRBJ2-1; D unresolved. V gave up 5 bases and J gave up 9 bases, with 11 bases separating them. The germline V gene has CDR1 SEHNR and CDR2 FQNEAQ (reference sequence). The CDR3 runs 12 residues. The CDR3 DNA follows: TGTGCCAGCAGCGAGGTCGGTGGTGAGCAGTTCTTC. The encoded protein is CASSEVGGEQFF.

The chain couples TRBV10-3 to TRBJ1-2; possibly TRBD1 for D (6 bases). The germline V gene encodes CDR1 ENHRY and CDR2 SYGVKD. The V end lost 6 bases, the J end lost 0 bases, and 14 bases lay between the germline ends. There are 15 residues in the CDR3. CDR3 DNA: TGTGCCATCAGAAGAGCGGGGGCTGCTAACTATGGCTACACCTTC. Translation gives CAIRRAGAANYGYTF.

This chain connects TRBV5-1 to TRBJ1-4, with TRBD1 as a possible D gene (6 bases). This CDR3 is 15 amino acids long. Trimming took off 4 bases at V and 3 bases at J, with 13 bases between the two ends. CDR1 is SGHRS and CDR2 is YFSETQ in the germline V gene. The CDR3 loop reads CASSPVTGSNEKLFF. CDR3 sequence (DNA): TGCGCCAGCAGCCCAGTCACAGGGTCTAATGAAAAACTGTTTTTT.

The chain recombines TRBV13 with TRBJ2-7; D is possibly TRBD1 (6 bases). There are 15 residues in the CDR3. CDR1 and CDR2 (germline): PRHDT, FYEKMQ (reference sequence). Trimming took off 2 bases at V and 2 bases at J, with 13 bases between the two ends. The CDR3 protein is CASSLRTVPPYEQYF. Here the CDR3 DNA reads TGTGCCAGCAGCTTAAGGACAGTCCCGCCCTACGAGCAGTACTTC.

V and J are TRBV29-1 and TRBJ2-3; 7 bases fit TRBD2. With 1 base clipped from V and 2 bases from J, the junction kept 6 bases outside the gene matches. This CDR3 contains 15 residues. The germline V gene has CDR1 SQVTM and CDR2 ANQGSEA. This CDR3 is CSVEGEGGPTDTQYF. CDR3 nucleotides: TGCAGCGTTGAAGGGGAGGGCGGACCCACAGATACGCAGTATTTT.

This clone was seen more than once but under ten times. The chain employs TRBV29-1 and TRBJ1-3, with TRBD1 identical over 7 bases. The germline CDR1 and CDR2 sequences are SQVTM and ANQGSEA. CDR3 length equals 12 residues. Trimming removed 6 bases from V and 3 bases from J; junction bases left unmatched: 2. The CDR3 DNA reads as TGCAGCGTAGCAGGGGGTGGAAACACCATATATTTT. Encoded protein: CSVAGGGNTIYF. Together with reference TRBV29-1 and TRBJ1-3, the CDR3 gives the full variable domain: SAVISQKPSRDICQRGTSLTIQCQVDSQVTMMFWYRQQPGQSLTLIATANQGSEATYESGFVIDKFPISRPNLTFSTLTVSNMSPEDSSIYLCSVAGGGNTIYFGEGSWLTVV.

V gene TRBV5-5 combines with J gene TRBJ2-5; 9 nucleotides align to TRBD1. Per the germline V gene, CDR1 is SGHKS and CDR2 is YYEKEE (reference sequence). V lost 4 bases and J lost 2; bases outside the gene matches: 6. The CDR3 has 15 residues. Here the CDR3 reads CASSAPGQGQETQYF. CDR3 in DNA: TGTGCCAGCAGCGCCCCGGGACAGGGACAAGAGACCCAGTACTTC.

V gene TRBV23-1 combines with J gene TRBJ1-6; 9 bases agree with TRBD1. TRBV23-1 is designated an ORF whose function remains uncertain. Trimming took 2 bases from V and 6 from J; bases not matched to a gene: 11. CDR3 size: 18 residues. CDR3 loop: CASSQNLGWGQGNSPLHF. The CDR3 nucleotides are TGCGCCAGCAGTCAAAATTTGGGATGGGGACAGGGTAATTCACCCCTCCACTTT.

The chain has TRBV6-5 and TRBJ1-4, with TRBD1 identical over 7 bases. Trimming at V came to 5 bases and at J to 7 bases, leaving 7 bases not matched to a gene. Germline V gene lookup returns CDR1 MNHEY and CDR2 SVGAGI. This CDR3 is built from 14 residues. Written as DNA, the CDR3 is TGTGCCAGCAGTAACAGGGGCCGGGCTGAAAAACTGTTTTTT. Translation gives CASSNRGRAEKLFF.

The J gene is TRBJ2-1, the V gene TRBV9; TRBD1 aligns across 7 bases. The CDR3 has 16 residues. The trim removed 0 bases at V and 4 bases at J, leaving 7 bases unmatched. Germline loops: CDR1 SGDLS, CDR2 YYNGEE. The CDR3 nucleotides read TGTGCCAGCAGCGTAGAAGGGGGCACGCTTTACAATGAGCAGTTCTTC. This encodes CASSVEGGTLYNEQFF.

The DNA of the CDR3 is TGCGCCAGCAGCCCCTGGGGCCAGACTGAAGCTTTCTTT. Translation: CASSPWGQTEAFF. The chain joins TRBV5-1 to TRBJ1-1; D is possibly TRBD1 (5 bases). The ends were cut back, 4 bases at V and 5 bases at J, with 12 bases in the middle. CDR3 length: 13 amino acids. The V gene's germline CDR1 is SGHRS and CDR2 YFSETQ.

The genes are TRBV6-5 and TRBJ1-1; D unresolved. V dropped 7 bases and J dropped 0 bases, with 12 bases sitting between them. CDR1 is MNHEY, CDR2 SVGAGI, per germline. The CDR3 loop spans 14 amino acids. The CDR3 loop reads CASTRRVVNTEAFF. For the CDR3, the DNA is TGTGCCAGCACCCGGAGGGTGGTGAACACTGAAGCTTTCTTT.

The gene calls are TRBV6-1 and TRBJ2-2, with D possibly being TRBD2 (5 bases). The CDR3 sequence is 16 residues long. Germline V CDR1 and CDR2: MNHNS, SASEGT. With 3 bases removed from V and 4 bases from J, the gap between germline ends came to 15 bases. The DNA for the CDR3 is TGTGCCAGCAGTGACCCTTTCGGGGTTCGCACCGGGGAGCTGTTTTTT. Translating it yields CASSDPFGVRTGELFF.

The chain recombines TRBV6-2 or TRBV6-3 with TRBJ2-5; D perhaps matches TRBD2 (6 bases). V lost 4 bases to trimming and J lost 4 bases, with 19 bases between them. CDR1 is MNHEY and CDR2 is SVGEGT in the germline V gene. The CDR3 consists of 16 residues. The DNA for the CDR3 is TGTGCCAGCAGTTCCACCGGGAGCGGGCTCAGAGAGACCCAGTACTTC. Amino acid sequence: CASSSTGSGLRETQYF.